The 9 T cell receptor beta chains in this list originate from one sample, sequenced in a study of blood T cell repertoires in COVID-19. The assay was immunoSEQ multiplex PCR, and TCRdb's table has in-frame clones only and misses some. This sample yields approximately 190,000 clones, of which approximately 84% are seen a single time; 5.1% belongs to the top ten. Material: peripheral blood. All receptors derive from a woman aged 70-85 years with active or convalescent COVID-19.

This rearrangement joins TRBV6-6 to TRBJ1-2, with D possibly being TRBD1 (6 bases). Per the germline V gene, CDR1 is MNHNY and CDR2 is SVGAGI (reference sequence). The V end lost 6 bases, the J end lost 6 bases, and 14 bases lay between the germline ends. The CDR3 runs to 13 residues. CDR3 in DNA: TGTGCCAGCAGGACACAGGGCTCTGATGGCTACACCTTC. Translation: CASRTQGSDGYTF.

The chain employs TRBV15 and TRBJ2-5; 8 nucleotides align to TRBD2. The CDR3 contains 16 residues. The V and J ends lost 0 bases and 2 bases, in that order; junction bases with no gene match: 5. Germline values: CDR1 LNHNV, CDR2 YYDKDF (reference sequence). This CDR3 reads CATSRDPREGQETQYF. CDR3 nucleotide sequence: TGTGCCACCAGCAGAGATCCCCGGGAGGGTCAAGAGACCCAGTACTTC.

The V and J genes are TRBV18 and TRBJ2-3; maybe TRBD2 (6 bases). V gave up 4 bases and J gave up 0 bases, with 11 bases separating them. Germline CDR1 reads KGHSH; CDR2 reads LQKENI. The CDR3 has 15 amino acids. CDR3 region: CASSRVAVSTDTQYF. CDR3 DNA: TGTGCCAGCTCACGAGTAGCGGTTAGCACAGATACGCAGTATTTT.

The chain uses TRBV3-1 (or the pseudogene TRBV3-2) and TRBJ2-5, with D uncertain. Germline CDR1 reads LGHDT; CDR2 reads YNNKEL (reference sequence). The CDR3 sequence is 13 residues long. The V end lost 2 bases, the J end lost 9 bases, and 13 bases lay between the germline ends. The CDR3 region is CASSQISAGAQYF. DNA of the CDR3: TGTGCCAGCAGCCAAATTTCAGCCGGAGCCCAGTACTTC.

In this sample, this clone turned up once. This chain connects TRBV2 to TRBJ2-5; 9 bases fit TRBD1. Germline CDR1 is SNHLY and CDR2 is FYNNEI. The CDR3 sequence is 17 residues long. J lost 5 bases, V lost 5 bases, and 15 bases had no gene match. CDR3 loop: CASSPGWGGQGRETQYF. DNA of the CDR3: TGTGCCAGCAGTCCCGGGTGGGGGGGACAGGGAAGGGAGACCCAGTACTTC.

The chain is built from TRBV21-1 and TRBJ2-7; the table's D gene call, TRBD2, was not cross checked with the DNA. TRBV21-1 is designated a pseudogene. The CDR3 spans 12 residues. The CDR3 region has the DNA TGTGCCAGCAGCCCTAGGAGGGACGAGCAGTACTTC. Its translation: CASSPRRDEQYF.

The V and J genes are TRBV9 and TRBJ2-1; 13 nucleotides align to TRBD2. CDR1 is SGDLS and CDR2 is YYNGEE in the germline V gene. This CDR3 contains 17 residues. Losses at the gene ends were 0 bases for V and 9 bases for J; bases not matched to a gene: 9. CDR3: CASSVVGGLAGSAEQFF. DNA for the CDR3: TGTGCCAGCAGCGTAGTAGGGGGACTAGCGGGGTCGGCTGAGCAGTTCTTC.

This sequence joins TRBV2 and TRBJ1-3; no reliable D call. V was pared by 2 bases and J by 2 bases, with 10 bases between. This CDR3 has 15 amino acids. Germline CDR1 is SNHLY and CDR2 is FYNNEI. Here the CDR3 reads CASSEQEMTGNTIYF. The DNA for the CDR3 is TGTGCCAGCAGTGAACAGGAAATGACTGGAAACACCATATATTTT.

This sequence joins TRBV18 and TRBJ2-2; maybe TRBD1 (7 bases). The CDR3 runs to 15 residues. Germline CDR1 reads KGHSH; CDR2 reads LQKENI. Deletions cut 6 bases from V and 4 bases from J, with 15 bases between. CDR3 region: CASSSRQGGTGELFF. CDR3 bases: TGTGCCAGCTCCTCGCGGCAGGGGGGCACCGGGGAGCTGTTTTTT.